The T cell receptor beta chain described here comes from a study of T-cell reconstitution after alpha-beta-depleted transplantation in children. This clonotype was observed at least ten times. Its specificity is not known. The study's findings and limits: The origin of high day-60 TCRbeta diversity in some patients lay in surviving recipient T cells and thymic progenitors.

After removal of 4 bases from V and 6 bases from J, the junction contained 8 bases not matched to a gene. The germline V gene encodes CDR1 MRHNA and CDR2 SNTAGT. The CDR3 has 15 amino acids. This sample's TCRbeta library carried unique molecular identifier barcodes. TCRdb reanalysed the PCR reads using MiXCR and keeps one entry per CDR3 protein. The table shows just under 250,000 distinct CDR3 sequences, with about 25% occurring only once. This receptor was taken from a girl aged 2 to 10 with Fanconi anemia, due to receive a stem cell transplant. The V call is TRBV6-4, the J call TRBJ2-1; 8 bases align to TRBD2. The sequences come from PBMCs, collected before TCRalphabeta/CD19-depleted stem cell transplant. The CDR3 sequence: CASSALGLAGNEQFF. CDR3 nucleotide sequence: TGTGCCAGCAGTGCTCTGGGTCTAGCGGGCAATGAGCAGTTCTTC.